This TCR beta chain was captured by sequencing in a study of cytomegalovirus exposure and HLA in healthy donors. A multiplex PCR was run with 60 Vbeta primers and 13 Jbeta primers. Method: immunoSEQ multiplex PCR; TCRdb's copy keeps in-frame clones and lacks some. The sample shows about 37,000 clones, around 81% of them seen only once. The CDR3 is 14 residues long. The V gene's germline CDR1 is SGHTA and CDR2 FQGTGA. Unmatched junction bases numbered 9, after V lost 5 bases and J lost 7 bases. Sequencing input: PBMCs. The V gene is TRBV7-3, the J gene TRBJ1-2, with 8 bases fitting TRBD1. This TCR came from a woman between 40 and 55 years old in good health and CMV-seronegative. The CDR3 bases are TGTGCCAGCAGCGCCGACGCAGGGGGCAGTGGCTACACCTTC. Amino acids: CASSADAGGSGYTF.